Each of the 7 T cell receptor beta chains below was sequenced from the same sample in a study of response to subunit inactivated influenza vaccine. MiXCR, applied by TCRdb to the RT-PCR reads, yields one record per CDR3 protein. This sample carries more than 700,000 distinct CDR3 sequences, roughly 20% of them seen once, and the ten largest clones take roughly a tenth. The input for sequencing was PBMCs from blood, taken approximately 5 days after vaccination. The receptors here all came from a man over 45 who received an inactivated influenza vaccine.

This clonotype was found a few times. This chain links TRBV15 with TRBJ2-1; D not resolved. Germline V lookup: CDR1 LNHNV, CDR2 YYDKDF (reference sequence). The CDR3 is 17 amino acids. Between the trimmed V and J ends, which lost 1 base and 3 bases, there was a span of 16 bases. CDR3 protein: CATSRVAMGSDYNEQFF. The CDR3 coding sequence is TGTGCCACCAGCAGAGTTGCCATGGGGTCCGACTACAATGAGCAGTTCTTC.

This clonotype was counted between two and nine times. The CDR3 coding sequence is TGTGCCAGCAGCTTGGCTAGCCCATTCTACGAGCAGTACTTC. Translated, it gives CASSLASPFYEQYF. The rearrangement links TRBV7-2 to TRBJ2-7, with D perhaps matching TRBD2 (5 bases). Trimming shortened V by 3 bases and J by 3 bases, and 12 bases separated the two germline ends. Germline lookup yields CDR1 SGHTA and CDR2 FQGNSA. The CDR3 totals 14 residues. Supplemented by reference TRBV7-2 and TRBJ2-7, the full variable domain reads GAGVSQSPSNKVTEKGKDVELRCDPISGHTALYWYRQSLGQGLEFLIYFQGNSAPDKSGLPSDRFSAERTGGSVSTLTIQRTQQEDSAVYLCASSLASPFYEQYFGPGTRLTVT.

The V gene is TRBV11-2, the J gene TRBJ2-3; maybe TRBD1 (5 bases). Germline lookup yields CDR1 SGHAT and CDR2 FQNNGV. This CDR3 contains 17 residues. The V and J ends lost 1 base and 0 bases respectively, with 14 bases between them. The CDR3: CASSLVYPGISTDTQYF. In nucleotides, the CDR3 is TGTGCCAGCAGCTTAGTCTATCCAGGGATTAGCACAGATACGCAGTATTTT.

The V and J genes are TRBV10-3 and TRBJ2-1; 8 bases agree with TRBD2. Germline-derived CDR1 and CDR2 are ENHRY and SYGVKD. This CDR3 comprises 14 residues. V lost 9 bases, J lost 2 bases, and 6 bases stayed unmatched. The CDR3 loop is CAIRAGDPYNEQFF. CDR3 nucleotide sequence: TGTGCCATAAGAGCGGGGGACCCCTACAATGAGCAGTTCTTC.

A few counts support this clonotype. The chain is built from TRBV20-1 and TRBJ2-5; TRBD1 is a possible D gene (5 bases). Germline V lookup: CDR1 DFQATT, CDR2 SNEGSKA (reference sequence). The CDR3 spans 11 residues. The V and J ends lost 6 bases and 6 bases respectively, with 11 bases between them. CDR3 protein: CSAGLKKTQYF. CDR3 nucleotides: TGCAGTGCGGGGCTGAAGAAGACCCAGTACTTC.

The J gene is TRBJ2-7, the V gene TRBV3-1; D is uncertain. Per germline, CDR1 LGHDT and CDR2 YNNKEL (reference sequence). The CDR3 has 14 amino acids. V dropped 5 bases and J dropped 4 bases, with 15 bases sitting between them. The CDR3 coding sequence is TGTGCCAGCAGCACCTCGCCCGTGTTTTACGAGCAGTACTTC. Its translation is CASSTSPVFYEQYF.

V is TRBV4-3 and J is TRBJ2-5, with no clear D. The length of the CDR3 is 14 residues. Trimming removed 0 bases at V and 0 bases at J, with 5 bases between. CDR1 is LGHNA, CDR2 YSLEER, per germline. The DNA for the CDR3 is TGCGCCAGCAGCCAAGATCCGTACCAAGAGACCCAGTACTTC. Its protein is CASSQDPYQETQYF.